This T cell receptor beta chain was observed in a study of cytomegalovirus exposure and HLA in healthy donors. A multiplex PCR was run with 60 Vbeta primers and 13 Jbeta primers. The method was immunoSEQ multiplex PCR; TCRdb's version includes in-frame clones alone and lacks a portion of them. The table records roughly 120,000 clones, roughly 71% of them present only once. Germline V gene data show CDR1 as MNHEY and CDR2 as SVGAGI. The CDR3 contains 15 residues. Germline trimming cut 10 bases from V and 6 bases from J; bases unmatched to any gene: 10. The chain couples TRBV6-5 to TRBJ2-1; 12 nucleotides match TRBD2. The receptor was isolated from a woman between 65 and 79 years old in good health and CMV-seropositive. The sequencing sample was made of PBMCs. CDR3 region: CATSSGGAGSNEQFF. As DNA, the CDR3 is TGTGCCACCTCTAGCGGGGGGGCAGGTAGCAATGAGCAGTTCTTC.